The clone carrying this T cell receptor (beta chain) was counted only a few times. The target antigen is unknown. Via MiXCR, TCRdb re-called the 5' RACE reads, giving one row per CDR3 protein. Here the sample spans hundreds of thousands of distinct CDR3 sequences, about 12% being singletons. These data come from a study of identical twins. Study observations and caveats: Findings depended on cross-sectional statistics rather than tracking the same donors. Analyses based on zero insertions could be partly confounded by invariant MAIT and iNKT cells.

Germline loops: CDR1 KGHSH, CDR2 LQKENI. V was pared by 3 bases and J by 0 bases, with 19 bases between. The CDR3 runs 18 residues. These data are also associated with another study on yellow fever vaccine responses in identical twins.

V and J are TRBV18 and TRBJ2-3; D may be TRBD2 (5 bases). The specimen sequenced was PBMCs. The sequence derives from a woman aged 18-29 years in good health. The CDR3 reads CASSPMQVRLTSTDTQYF. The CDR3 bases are TGTGCCAGCTCACCCATGCAAGTCCGACTAACCAGCACAGATACGCAGTATTTT.